The 30 T cell receptor beta chains below were found in one sample sequenced in a study of cytomegalovirus exposure and HLA in healthy donors. PCR amplification relied on 60 Vbeta primers (plus 13 Jbeta primers). The protocol was immunoSEQ multiplex PCR, while the TCRdb copy is restricted to in-frame clones and leaves out a portion. The table lists some 120,000 clones, about 78% of them singletons. Sequencing input: PBMCs. The receptors were sampled from a man aged 25-45 years in good health and CMV-seronegative.

This chain uses TRBV2 with TRBJ2-2, with no clear D. The CDR3 is 14 amino acids. The V gene lost 5 bases and the J gene lost 7 bases, with 14 bases spanning the gap. Looked up from germline, CDR1 is SNHLY and CDR2 is FYNNEI. The CDR3 nucleotides read TGTGCCAGCAGTTTTACAGTGGCCGACGGGGAGCTGTTTTTT. It specifies CASSFTVADGELFF. The full variable domain, rest sourced from reference TRBV2 and TRBJ2-2, is EPEVTQTPSHQVTQMGQEVILRCVPISNHLYFYWYRQILGQKVEFLVSFYNNEISEKSEIFDDQFSVERPDGSNFTLKIRSTKLEDSAMYFCASSFTVADGELFFGEGSRLTVL.

This sequence joins TRBV19 and TRBJ1-5; 7 bases are shared with TRBD1. The V gene end was trimmed by 4 bases and the J gene end by 2 bases; junction bases not matched to a gene: 5. The CDR3 is made up of 15 amino acids. The germline V gene has CDR1 LNHDA and CDR2 SQIVND (reference sequence). CDR3 in amino acids: CASSRQGGGNQPQHF. The CDR3 coding sequence is TGTGCCAGTAGTAGACAGGGTGGGGGCAATCAGCCCCAGCATTTT.

The chain links TRBV7-3 to TRBJ1-5; D gene unclear. Trimming took off 0 bases at V and 4 bases at J, with 4 bases between the two ends. This CDR3 is built from 13 residues. Germline V lookup: CDR1 SGHTA, CDR2 FQGTGA. CDR3 DNA sequence: TGTGCCAGCAGCTTAACCGCGAATCAGCCCCAGCATTTT. It specifies CASSLTANQPQHF.

This clone has just a few counts. The chain uses TRBV5-6 and TRBJ2-3; D is undetermined. The germline V gene has CDR1 SGHDT and CDR2 YYEEEE. The CDR3 runs to 15 residues. Trimming took off 0 bases at V and 0 bases at J, with 8 bases between the two ends. The CDR3 DNA is TGTGCCAGCAGCTTGGGCCAGGTTAGCACAGATACGCAGTATTTT. It translates to CASSLGQVSTDTQYF. Combining the CDR3 with reference TRBV5-6 and TRBJ2-3 gives the whole variable domain DAGVTQSPTHLIKTRGQQVTLRCSPKSGHDTVSWYQQALGQGPQFIFQYYEEEERQRGNFPDRFSGHQFPNYSSELNVNALLLGDSALYLCASSLGQVSTDTQYFGPGTRLTVL.

The rearrangement links TRBV27 to TRBJ2-4; possible D gene TRBD2, 5 bases. The CDR3 runs 15 residues. Germline V CDR1 and CDR2: MNHEY, SMNVEV (reference sequence). The V end was cut by 3 bases, the J end by 0 bases, with 9 bases between. The CDR3 DNA is TGTGCCAGCAGTTTGGGAGCGGTAGCCAAAAACATTCAGTACTTC. Translated, it gives CASSLGAVAKNIQYF.

Sample share makes this clone medium-sized. V gene TRBV11-2 combines with J gene TRBJ1-2; 7 bases match TRBD1. The junction had 13 bases not matched to a gene; V was cut back by 5 bases and J by 7 bases. The CDR3 is 15 residues long. Germline V gives CDR1 SGHAT, CDR2 FQNNGV. The CDR3 sequence: CASSQSSEGASGYTF. The CDR3 nucleotides read TGTGCCAGCAGCCAATCGTCAGAGGGGGCGTCTGGCTACACCTTC. Supplemented by reference TRBV11-2 and TRBJ1-2, the full variable domain reads EAGVAQSPRYKIIEKRQSVAFWCNPISGHATLYWYQQILGQGPKLLIQFQNNGVVDDSQLPKDRFSAERLKGVDSTLKIQPAKLEDSAVYLCASSQSSEGASGYTFGSGTRLTVV.

The chain carries TRBV21-1 and TRBJ2-7; the table assigns TRBD2, which was not confirmed against the DNA. TRBV21-1 is a pseudogene segment. This CDR3 has 19 residues. This CDR3 reads CASSPLRSSGGYSSYEQYF. The CDR3 nucleotides are TGTGCCAGCAGCCCCCTGCGGAGTAGCGGGGGGTACAGCTCCTACGAGCAGTACTTC.

The rearrangement joins TRBV2 to TRBJ1-5; D is undetermined. Germline assignment: CDR1 SNHLY and CDR2 FYNNEI. The CDR3 is 12 residues long. Between the trimmed V and J ends, which lost 5 bases and 0 bases, there was a span of 2 bases. The CDR3 DNA reads as TGTGCCAGCAGTTATAGCAATCAGCCCCAGCATTTT. Amino acid sequence: CASSYSNQPQHF. The full variable domain, rest sourced from reference TRBV2 and TRBJ1-5, is EPEVTQTPSHQVTQMGQEVILRCVPISNHLYFYWYRQILGQKVEFLVSFYNNEISEKSEIFDDQFSVERPDGSNFTLKIRSTKLEDSAMYFCASSYSNQPQHFGDGTRLSIL.

J is TRBJ2-5 and V is TRBV7-9; 9 bases map to TRBD2. The ends lost 0 bases at V and 0 bases at J; junction bases unmatched: 8. The CDR3 length is 18 residues. Germline lookup yields CDR1 SEHNR and CDR2 FQNEAQ (reference sequence). The CDR3 loop reads CASSLALRGGGYQETQYF. The CDR3 bases are TGTGCCAGCAGCTTAGCGCTCCGCGGGGGGGGGTACCAAGAGACCCAGTACTTC. The full variable domain, in which reference TRBV7-9 and TRBJ2-5 provide the parts outside the CDR3, is DTGVSQNPRHKITKRGQNVTFRCDPISEHNRLYWYRQTLGQGPEFLTYFQNEAQLEKSRLLSDRFSAERPKGSFSTLEIQRTEQGDSAMYLCASSLALRGGGYQETQYFGPGTRLLVL.

V gene TRBV4-3 combines with J gene TRBJ2-1; D is perhaps TRBD2 (6 bases). CDR3 length equals 17 residues. Trimming took off 0 bases at V and 4 bases at J, with 16 bases between the two ends. Germline CDR1 and CDR2: LGHNA and YSLEER. CDR3 loop: CASSQDQTSGRYNEQFF. In DNA, the CDR3 is TGCGCCAGCAGCCAAGATCAGACTAGTGGCCGATACAATGAGCAGTTCTTC.

This chain joins TRBV28 and TRBJ1-3; D call uncertain. The CDR3 sequence is 14 residues long. Germline CDR1 reads MDHEN; CDR2 reads SYDVKM. Trimming pared 7 bases from V and 5 bases from J, leaving 15 bases between. The DNA for the CDR3 is TGTGCCAGCACCCCACGGAGTTTGAGAAACACCATATATTTT. Its translation is CASTPRSLRNTIYF.

The CDR3 protein is CASSANSWLETQYF. The CDR3 region has the DNA TGTGCCAGCAGCGCCAACAGTTGGTTGGAGACCCAGTACTTC. The chain couples TRBV21-1 to TRBJ2-5; the table's D call of TRBD1 was not tested on the DNA. TRBV21-1 is a documented pseudogene. There are 14 residues in the CDR3.

The chain carries TRBV6-5 and TRBJ1-2; TRBD1 aligns across 12 bases. The CDR3 is made up of 15 amino acids. J lost 8 bases, V lost 9 bases, and 13 bases had no gene match. CDR1 is MNHEY, CDR2 SVGAGI, per germline. CDR3 bases: TGTGCCAGTTTTGAAACGGGACAGGGGGCGCGAGGCTACACCTTC. It specifies CASFETGQGARGYTF.

The sample holds a few counts of this clone. The chain carries TRBV11-2 and TRBJ1-4; the D is unclear. The germline V gene encodes CDR1 SGHAT and CDR2 FQNNGV. The CDR3 consists of 18 residues. V was cut by 4 bases and J by 4 bases, with 22 bases left in between. CDR3 in DNA: TGTGCCAGCAGCTCACGTGAATCGGCGGGCGCCTTTAATGAAAAACTGTTTTTT. Protein sequence: CASSSRESAGAFNEKLFF. The whole variable domain, remainder taken from reference TRBV11-2 and TRBJ1-4, is EAGVAQSPRYKIIEKRQSVAFWCNPISGHATLYWYQQILGQGPKLLIQFQNNGVVDDSQLPKDRFSAERLKGVDSTLKIQPAKLEDSAVYLCASSSRESAGAFNEKLFFGSGTQLSVL.

This clone was recorded a few times. The sample holds other DNA sequences that translate to the same CDR3. The V and J genes are TRBV9 and TRBJ1-2; the D gene is possibly TRBD1 (5 bases). This CDR3 has 14 residues. V lost 3 bases and J lost 5, with 14 bases in between. The germline CDR1 and CDR2 sequences are SGDLS and YYNGEE. CDR3 sequence: CASSEGPGWYGYTF. CDR3 in DNA: TGTGCCAGCAGCGAGGGTCCAGGGTGGTATGGCTACACCTTC.

The chain uses TRBV2 and TRBJ2-3; TRBD1 matches 9 bases. CDR1 and CDR2 from the germline V gene are SNHLY and FYNNEI. The CDR3 is 16 residues long. J lost 1 base, V lost 4 bases, and 6 bases had no gene match. The CDR3 sequence: CASSVGTGSGTDTQYF. Written as DNA, the CDR3 is TGTGCCAGCAGTGTAGGGACAGGGAGCGGCACAGATACGCAGTATTTT.

With regard to this clone: At one end the junction does not follow the germline gene, possibly because of a read error. J is TRBJ1-4 and V is TRBV11-2; perhaps TRBD1 as D (6 bases). The CDR3 totals 13 residues. Germline-derived CDR1 and CDR2 are SGHAT and FQNNGV. The CDR3 spells CASSTRGNEKLVF. The DNA for the CDR3 is TGTGCCAGCAGCACCAGGGGAAATGAAAAACTGGTTTTT. Full variable domain (missing parts from reference TRBV11-2 and TRBJ1-4): EAGVAQSPRYKIIEKRQSVAFWCNPISGHATLYWYQQILGQGPKLLIQFQNNGVVDDSQLPKDRFSAERLKGVDSTLKIQPAKLEDSAVYLCASSTRGNEKLVFGSGTQLSVL.

This clone has just one count. Germline is not matched at one junction end, which may reflect a read error. J is TRBJ1-2 and V is TRBV6-1, with TRBD1 matching 7 bases. Germline CDR1 reads MNHNS; CDR2 reads SASEGT. The CDR3 loop spans 15 amino acids. CDR3 residues: CASSQTGQNPYRYTF. For the CDR3, the DNA is TGTGCCAGCAGTCAGACGGGACAGAATCCCTATCGCTACACCTTC.

The chain combines TRBV5-1 with TRBJ2-5, with 8 bases fitting TRBD2. Germline assignment: CDR1 SGHRS and CDR2 YFSETQ. This CDR3 has 16 amino acids. Unmatched junction bases numbered 9, after V lost 1 base and J lost 4 bases. The DNA of the CDR3 is TGCGCCAGCAGCTTGCCTGGCGGGGGGCCCCGAGAGACCCAGTACTTC. Protein product: CASSLPGGGPRETQYF.

The chain uses TRBV5-6 and TRBJ1-4; perhaps TRBD1 as D (5 bases). V lost 2 bases and J 8 bases, leaving 10 bases between the germline ends. CDR1 and CDR2 from the germline V gene are SGHDT and YYEEEE. CDR3 length: 13 amino acids. Written as DNA, the CDR3 is TGTGCCAGCAGCTTAGGGGTAGAAGAAAAACTGTTTTTT. Amino acid sequence: CASSLGVEEKLFF.

The chain carries TRBV5-4 and TRBJ1-2; 8 bases fit TRBD1. The CDR3 consists of 16 residues. CDR1 and CDR2 from the germline V gene are SGHNT and YYREEE (reference sequence). V gave up 3 bases and J gave up 6 bases; unmatched junction bases: 13. CDR3 sequence (DNA): TGTGCCAGCAGCTCGCGCTCATTTGGGACAGGTGATGGCTACACCTTC. Translating gives CASSSRSFGTGDGYTF.

The chain carries TRBV10-3 and TRBJ1-2; 8 positions match TRBD1. The trim removed 4 bases at V and 7 bases at J, leaving 8 bases unmatched. Germline CDR1 reads ENHRY; CDR2 reads SYGVKD. CDR3 length: 14 amino acids. CDR3 in DNA: TGTGCCATCAGTGGTAACCAGGGGGCTGTTGGCTACACCTTC. Translated: CAISGNQGAVGYTF.

The rearrangement links TRBV18 to TRBJ1-5; 9 bases are a match to TRBD1. Germline loops: CDR1 KGHSH, CDR2 LQKENI. The CDR3 contains 16 residues. The trim removed 3 bases at V and 5 bases at J, leaving 8 bases unmatched. CDR3 residues: CASSPETGGADQPQHF. The CDR3 bases are TGTGCCAGCTCACCTGAAACAGGGGGCGCAGATCAGCCCCAGCATTTT.

The genes are TRBV4-3 and TRBJ1-3; D not resolved. The length of the CDR3 is 16 residues. The germline V gene encodes CDR1 LGHNA and CDR2 YSLEER. Trimming took 0 bases from V and 4 from J, leaving 13 bases between them. CDR3 bases: TGCGCCAGCAGCCAAGATACTCCGGGATCAGGAAACACCATATATTTT. Translated, it gives CASSQDTPGSGNTIYF.

This chain links TRBV4-2 with TRBJ1-5; tentative D call: TRBD1 (5 bases). Trimming cost V 3 bases and J 0 bases, with 12 bases left between them. Germline V gene sequence: CDR1 LGHNA, CDR2 YNFKEQ. This CDR3 is built from 16 residues. The CDR3: CASSQGREYSNQPQHF. CDR3 bases: TGTGCCAGCAGCCAGGGCAGGGAATATAGCAATCAGCCCCAGCATTTT.

The V call is TRBV19, the J call TRBJ1-2; D not resolved. CDR1 and CDR2 from the germline V gene are LNHDA and SQIVND (reference sequence). CDR3 length: 12 residues. V lost 5 bases, J lost 3 bases, and 7 bases lay in between. CDR3 nucleotide sequence: TGTGCCAGTAGTGGAGAAGACTATGGCTACACCTTC. Amino acid sequence: CASSGEDYGYTF.

V is TRBV11-1 and J is TRBJ2-7; perhaps TRBD2 as D (5 bases). The CDR3 length is 15 residues. The germline gives CDR1 SGHAT, CDR2 FQDESV (reference sequence). Trimming pared 1 base from V and 7 bases from J, leaving 17 bases between. Here the CDR3 DNA reads TGTGCCAGCAGCTTAGGCGTGGCCCGGATAGCGGAGCAGTACTTC. Residues: CASSLGVARIAEQYF.

The chain employs TRBV27 and TRBJ2-3; TRBD1 aligns across 7 bases. Germline CDR1 MNHEY, CDR2 SMNVEV (reference sequence). J gave up 6 bases and V 5 bases, and 5 bases lay outside the gene matches. CDR3 length equals 13 residues. CDR3 nucleotide sequence: TGTGCCAGCAGTGCCCGGGGACAGGATACGCAGTATTTT. Protein product: CASSARGQDTQYF.

This chain uses TRBV18 with TRBJ2-7; the match to TRBD2 covers 9 bases. The germline V gene encodes CDR1 KGHSH and CDR2 LQKENI. Trimming at V came to 8 bases and at J to 5 bases, leaving 13 bases not matched to a gene. The CDR3 length is 15 residues. In DNA form, the CDR3 reads TGTGCCAGCGTCCCGGGACTAGCTCTCTCGGACGAGCAGTACTTC. Its protein is CASVPGLALSDEQYF.

Only one count was recorded for this clone. The chain has TRBV15 and TRBJ2-7, with 7 bases identical to TRBD1. Germline V gene sequence: CDR1 LNHNV, CDR2 YYDKDF (reference sequence). The CDR3 loop spans 16 amino acids. With 1 base clipped from V and 1 base from J, the junction kept 7 bases outside the gene matches. CDR3 in amino acids: CATSRGDRESSYEQYF. In DNA form, the CDR3 reads TGTGCCACCAGCAGAGGAGACAGGGAGTCGTCCTACGAGCAGTACTTC.